These 24 T cell receptor beta chains originate from one sample sequenced in a study of T cells in localized non-small cell lung cancer. The data were produced by immunoSEQ multiplex PCR, yet TCRdb's version contains in-frame clones alone and is incomplete. The sample records around 100,000 clones, approximately 86% being singletons. The sample was peripheral blood, taken before any cancer treatment. Receptors were obtained from a man between 35 and 75 years old with stage I squamous cell lung carcinoma.

The CDR3 loop reads CASSFSGTGSSYEQYF. The CDR3 DNA reads as TGTGCCAGCAGTTTTTCCGGGACAGGGAGCTCCTACGAGCAGTACTTC. V and J are TRBV27 and TRBJ2-7; 9 bases are shared with TRBD1. The CDR3 is made up of 16 amino acids. Trimming at V came to 3 bases and at J to 0 bases, leaving 6 bases not matched to a gene. Per germline, CDR1 MNHEY and CDR2 SMNVEV (reference sequence).

This clone was seen only once. The chain has TRBV21-1 and TRBJ2-2; the table's D call, TRBD1, has no DNA check behind it. TRBV21-1 has pseudogene status. This CDR3 comprises 17 residues. This CDR3 is CASSKERDRGVLGELFF. DNA for the CDR3: TGTGCCAGCAGCAAAGAGCGGGACAGGGGCGTCCTCGGGGAGCTGTTTTTT.

The rearrangement joins TRBV5-1 to TRBJ2-2; D is unclear. Germline CDR1 SGHRS, CDR2 YFSETQ. The CDR3 has 15 residues. Trimming shortened V by 0 bases and J by 2 bases, and 8 bases separated the two germline ends. CDR3 protein: CASSLAWANTGELFF. In nucleotides, the CDR3 is TGCGCCAGCAGCTTGGCGTGGGCTAACACCGGGGAGCTGTTTTTT.

This clone appeared once. The rearrangement links TRBV10-2 to TRBJ2-5; 12 bases fit TRBD2. In germline, CDR1 is WSHSY, CDR2 SAAADI. The CDR3 contains 14 residues. J lost 5 bases, V lost 5 bases, and 3 bases had no gene match. The CDR3 sequence is CASSPTSGGETQYF. The CDR3 DNA is TGCGCCAGCAGTCCGACTAGCGGGGGTGAGACCCAGTACTTC.

This clone showed up just once. This chain connects TRBV19 to TRBJ2-1, with D tentatively TRBD2 (6 bases). CDR1 and CDR2 (germline): LNHDA, SQIVND (reference sequence). This CDR3 has 15 amino acids. V lost 2 bases and J 4 bases, leaving 12 bases between the germline ends. The CDR3 bases are TGTGCCAGTAGTATACCCGGGACTTTATACAATGAGCAGTTCTTC. This gives the protein CASSIPGTLYNEQFF.

The count of this clone is one. The chain links TRBV7-3 to TRBJ1-1; no firm D call. This CDR3 spans 12 amino acids. From germline, CDR1 is SGHTA and CDR2 FQGTGA. V was cut by 5 bases and J by 4 bases, with 8 bases left in between. CDR3 protein: CASSPIGTEAFF. DNA of the CDR3: TGTGCCAGCAGCCCTATCGGCACTGAAGCTTTCTTT.

Only a few counts were recorded for this clone. The chain joins TRBV19 to TRBJ2-7, with TRBD1 as a possible D gene (6 bases). V gave up 4 bases and J gave up 4 bases, with 8 bases separating them. CDR1 is LNHDA, CDR2 SQIVND, per germline (reference sequence). The CDR3 has 12 residues. DNA of the CDR3: TGTGCCAGTAGTACGGACAGTTACGAGCAGTACTTC. It encodes CASSTDSYEQYF.

The chain combines TRBV9 with TRBJ2-5; D may be TRBD1 (6 bases). Trimming left V 3 bases short and J 4 bases short, with 22 bases between. Germline CDR1 is SGDLS and CDR2 is YYNGEE. The length of the CDR3 is 17 residues. CDR3 nucleotide sequence: TGTGCCAGCAGCGCCGCCCCCACAGGGATCGTTCGAGAGACCCAGTACTTC. It codes for CASSAAPTGIVRETQYF.

The rearrangement uses TRBV5-1 and TRBJ2-2; 7 bases fit TRBD1. Germline V gene sequence: CDR1 SGHRS, CDR2 YFSETQ. V gave up 4 bases and J gave up 4 bases; unmatched junction bases: 10. The CDR3 consists of 16 residues. In DNA form, the CDR3 reads TGCGCCAGCAGCCAATTATCGACAGGGCTCACCGGGGAGCTGTTTTTT. Its protein is CASSQLSTGLTGELFF.

The J gene is TRBJ1-1, the V gene TRBV6-5, with a possible D match to TRBD1 (5 bases). V dropped 0 bases and J dropped 5 bases, with 10 bases sitting between them. This CDR3 has 14 residues. In germline, CDR1 is MNHEY, CDR2 SVGAGI. The DNA of the CDR3 is TGTGCCAGCAGTTACTCTGGGGCGAGGACTGAAGCTTTCTTT. It translates to CASSYSGARTEAFF.

This sequence joins TRBV10-3 and TRBJ1-2, with 12 bases fitting TRBD1. Trimming removed 2 bases from V and 5 bases from J; junction bases left unmatched: 3. Germline lookup yields CDR1 ENHRY and CDR2 SYGVKD. This CDR3 spans 15 amino acids. CDR3 sequence: CAISEGTGGAYGYTF. The CDR3 region has the DNA TGTGCCATCAGTGAGGGGACAGGGGGCGCATATGGCTACACCTTC.

CDR3 in DNA: TGTGCCAGCAGCTTAGGTCAGGGAAGGGAGCCTGGCACAGATACGCAGTATTTT. Its translation: CASSLGQGREPGTDTQYF. The rearrangement joins TRBV13 to TRBJ2-3; D is tentatively TRBD1 or TRBD2 (5 bases each). Looked up from germline, CDR1 is PRHDT and CDR2 is FYEKMQ (reference sequence). The CDR3 length is 18 residues. V was trimmed by 0 bases and J by 1 base, leaving 17 bases between them.

Only one count was recorded for this clone. The chain combines TRBV11-2 with TRBJ2-3, with 8 bases aligning to TRBD1. The CDR3 loop spans 15 amino acids. Germline V gene lookup returns CDR1 SGHAT and CDR2 FQNNGV. V shed 4 bases, J shed 11 bases, and the junction held 14 bases outside the gene matches. CDR3 protein: CASSSVRTGIFRQYF. CDR3 DNA sequence: TGTGCCAGCAGCTCGGTCCGGACAGGGATCTTTAGGCAGTATTTT.

V is TRBV18 and J is TRBJ1-5, with TRBD1 matching over 7 bases. Unmatched junction bases numbered 4, after V lost 1 base and J lost 4 bases. There are 15 residues in the CDR3. Per germline, CDR1 KGHSH and CDR2 LQKENI. CDR3 nucleotides: TGTGCCAGCTCACCACAGGGGGCCAAGAATCAGCCCCAGCATTTT. It specifies CASSPQGAKNQPQHF.

The chain is built from TRBV2 and TRBJ1-2; 12 bases line up with TRBD1. Germline values: CDR1 SNHLY, CDR2 FYNNEI. V dropped 6 bases and J dropped 1; count of bases not matched to a gene: 12. CDR3 size: 18 residues. Here the CDR3 reads CASRSAPGQGANNYGYTF. Written as DNA, the CDR3 is TGTGCCAGCAGGTCCGCCCCGGGACAGGGGGCGAATAACTATGGCTACACCTTC.

The chain couples TRBV18 to TRBJ1-1, with 8 nucleotides matching TRBD1. CDR3 size: 16 residues. The germline CDR1 and CDR2 sequences are KGHSH and LQKENI. The V gene end was trimmed by 3 bases and the J gene end by 4 bases; junction bases not matched to a gene: 10. This chain's CDR3 is CASSPSRDRISTEAFF. CDR3 DNA: TGTGCCAGCTCACCTTCCCGGGACAGGATAAGCACTGAAGCTTTCTTT.

A single count supports this clone. The chain combines TRBV25-1 with TRBJ2-1; D might be TRBD1 or TRBD2, each matching 6 bases. Looked up from germline, CDR1 is MGHDK and CDR2 is SYGVNS. The CDR3 extends over 17 amino acids. Trimming shortened V by 5 bases and J by 0 bases, and 17 bases separated the two germline ends. The CDR3 spells CASSPLGGRGSYNEQFF. The DNA for the CDR3 is TGTGCCAGCAGTCCCTTGGGGGGCAGGGGCTCCTACAATGAGCAGTTCTTC.

The chain couples TRBV6-1 to TRBJ1-4; D not resolved. Germline V CDR1 and CDR2: MNHNS, SASEGT. The CDR3 length is 14 residues. Trimming took 3 bases from V and 8 from J, leaving 13 bases between them. CDR3 DNA sequence: TGTGCCAGCAGTGATGGTCCCATAGGGGAAAAACTGTTTTTT. Its translation is CASSDGPIGEKLFF.

The chain carries TRBV5-4 and TRBJ2-7, with D hard to call. V lost 4 bases, J lost 1 base, and 18 bases lay in between. CDR3 size: 16 residues. CDR1 and CDR2 (germline): SGHNT, YYREEE (reference sequence). The CDR3 spells CASSPQGRLQSYEQYF. The CDR3 DNA follows: TGTGCCAGCAGCCCCCAAGGACGGTTACAGTCCTACGAGCAGTACTTC.

The chain is built from TRBV9 and TRBJ2-7; D is tentatively TRBD1 or TRBD2 (5 bases each). The CDR3 consists of 15 residues. V lost 1 base to trimming and J lost 3 bases, with 14 bases between them. Germline lookup yields CDR1 SGDLS and CDR2 YYNGEE. The CDR3 DNA reads TGTGCCAGCAGCGTACATCAGGGAGCGAACTACGAGCAGTACTTC. It codes for CASSVHQGANYEQYF.

This clone has only a few counts. The chain joins TRBV18 to TRBJ1-5, with D possibly being TRBD1 (6 bases). The germline V gene encodes CDR1 KGHSH and CDR2 LQKENI. The CDR3 loop spans 14 amino acids. The V gene lost 3 bases and the J gene lost 3 bases, with 9 bases spanning the gap. The chain's CDR3 is CASSPQGNNQPQHF. In DNA, the CDR3 is TGTGCCAGCTCACCCCAGGGGAACAATCAGCCCCAGCATTTT.

The chain couples TRBV27 to TRBJ2-1; 9 bases align to TRBD1. CDR3 size: 15 residues. The J segment lost 13 bases and the V segment lost 5 bases, leaving 15 bases of the junction unmatched. CDR1 and CDR2 from the germline V gene are MNHEY and SMNVEV (reference sequence). CDR3 in amino acids: CASSPTGTGIFSQFF. In DNA form, the CDR3 reads TGTGCCAGCAGTCCAACCGGGACAGGGATTTTTTCTCAGTTCTTC.

The rearrangement links TRBV18 to TRBJ2-2; D gene uncertain. The CDR3 totals 15 residues. With 6 bases removed from V and 1 base from J, the gap between germline ends came to 12 bases. CDR1 KGHSH and CDR2 LQKENI come from the germline V gene. The CDR3 sequence is CASSPGWGNTGELFF. CDR3 coding DNA: TGTGCCAGCTCTCCAGGATGGGGGAACACCGGGGAGCTGTTTTTT. Drawing the rest from reference TRBV18 and TRBJ2-2, the complete variable domain is NAGVMQNPRHLVRRRGQEARLRCSPMKGHSHVYWYRQLPEEGLKFMVYLQKENIIDESGMPKERFSAEFPKEGPSILRIQQVVRGDSAAYFCASSPGWGNTGELFFGEGSRLTVL.

The V gene is TRBV11-2, the J gene TRBJ1-6; no clear D. Germline CDR1 reads SGHAT; CDR2 reads FQNNGV. V gave up 5 bases and J gave up 12 bases, with 17 bases separating them. The CDR3 consists of 14 residues. The CDR3 loop reads CASSPRIGPRPLHF. The CDR3, as DNA: TGTGCCAGCAGCCCCCGTATAGGGCCCCGACCCCTCCACTTT.